Here is one T cell receptor beta chain with its context. The antigen is unknown. These data belong to a study of blood T cells in healthy people across ages. Findings and caveats of the study: In older individuals, TCR beta diversity per million T cells was lower, falling roughly linearly with age.

Through a sample-barcoded 5' primer and a J-beta primer mix, a second PCR was run for roughly 6 to 12 cycles. Via MiXCR, TCRdb re-called the 5' RACE reads, giving one row per CDR3 protein. The table lists about 770,000 distinct CDR3 sequences, more than 40% of them singletons. Germline V lookup: CDR1 SGHTS, CDR2 YDEGEE. CDR3 length equals 15 residues. This sequence was found in a man aged 60-69 years in good health. Sequenced sample: blood. This chain connects TRBV5-8 to TRBJ2-1, with 9 bases aligning to TRBD2. The DNA end lines up better with TRBJ2-7; the J call may be wrong. The CDR3 coding sequence is TGTGCCAGCAGCCGGGGACTAGCAAACTACAATGAGCAGTACTTC. This sequence encodes CASSRGLANYNEQYF.